This TCR beta chain was obtained from a study of CD8 T cells in Susac syndrome. Reverse transcription of about 0.45 to 1 ug RNA was performed with random hexamers. Each CDR3 protein gets one entry after TCRdb re-called the immunoSEQ multiplex PCR reads with MiXCR. The table includes 250,000 to 300,000 distinct CDR3 sequences, approximately 89% detected once. Trimming cost V 1 base and J 4 bases; bases outside gene matches: 6. Germline-derived CDR1 and CDR2 are MDHEN and SYDVKM. The CDR3 is made up of 16 amino acids. Control patients had untreated stable or active relapsing-remitting multiple sclerosis by revised McDonald criteria. CD8+ and CD4+ T cells were negatively isolated; TEMRA cells were FACS-enriched.

The origin of this receptor is a human donor with multiple sclerosis. The specimen sequenced was CD8+ T cells from PBMCs. The rearrangement joins TRBV28 to TRBJ2-1, with TRBD2 matching 8 bases. This CDR3 reads CASSLFGTSSYNEQFF. The CDR3 coding sequence is TGTGCCAGCAGTTTATTCGGGACTAGTAGTTACAATGAGCAGTTCTTC. The full variable domain, with the rest looked up from reference TRBV28 and TRBJ2-1, is DVKVTQSSRYLVKRTGEKVFLECVQDMDHENMFWYRQDPGLGLRLIYFSYDVKMKEKGDIPEGYSVSREKKERFSLILESASTNQTSMYLCASSLFGTSSYNEQFFGPGTRLTVL.